This record looks at one T cell receptor (beta chain) sequence and its context. Its specificity is unknown. Sequence data for DNA of cultured CD4+ T cells were generated by the Oncomine TCR Beta short-read assay. TCRdb re-derived calls from the PCR reads in MiXCR, one entry per CDR3 protein. The repertoire holds about 10,000 distinct CDR3 sequences, about two thirds seen once, with 20% to 30% in the top ten. The sample originates from a study of vaccination and CD4 T cells after COVID-19. Study as a whole: In culture, cells were exposed to overlapping spike peptides from SARS-CoV-2, HCoV-NL63, HCoV-OC43 and HCoV-229E. Findings and caveats of the study: Post-vaccination, and not before, a median roughly 86% of reactive clones appeared in convalescent patients.

Treatment given: roughly ten-day PBMC culture with coronavirus spike peptide pools or control peptides (ViraFEST assay). Trimming removed 6 bases from V and 0 bases from J; junction bases left unmatched: 5. Germline lookup yields CDR1 MNHNS and CDR2 SASEGT. The CDR3 runs to 17 residues. This chain joins TRBV6-1 and TRBJ2-7; 16 bases are a match to TRBD2. The starting material was CD4+ T cells from blood, cultured in vitro, obtained before SARS-CoV-2 vaccination. The sequence was obtained from a human donor who had recovered from COVID-19. The CDR3 coding sequence is TGTGCCAGCAGGGCCGGGACTAGCGGGAGGGCCTCCTACGAGCAGTACTTC. This sequence encodes CASRAGTSGRASYEQYF.